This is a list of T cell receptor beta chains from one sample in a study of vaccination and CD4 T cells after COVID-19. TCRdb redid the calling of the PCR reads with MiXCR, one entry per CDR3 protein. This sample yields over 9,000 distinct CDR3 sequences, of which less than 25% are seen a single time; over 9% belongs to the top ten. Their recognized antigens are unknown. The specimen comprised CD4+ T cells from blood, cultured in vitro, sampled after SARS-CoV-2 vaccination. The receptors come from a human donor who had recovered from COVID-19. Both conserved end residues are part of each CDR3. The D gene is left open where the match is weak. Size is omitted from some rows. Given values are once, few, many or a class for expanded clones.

CDR3 protein: CASSLSWMNTEAFF
CDR3 DNA: TGTGCCAGCAGTTTAAGTTGGATGAACACTGAAGCTTTCTTT
J gene: TRBJ1-1
clone size: few
V gene: TRBV28
D gene: .

CDR3 protein: CASSLFMGDNQPQHF
CDR3 DNA: TGTGCCAGCAGTTTATTCATGGGGGACAATCAGCCCCAGCATTTT
J gene: TRBJ1-5
clone size: .
V gene: TRBV12-3/TRBV12-4
D gene: .

CDR3 protein: CASSQVGTQYF
CDR3 DNA: TGTGCCAGCAGCCAAGTGGGGACCCAGTACTTC
J gene: TRBJ2-5
clone size: .
V gene: TRBV4-2
D gene: .

CDR3 protein: CSARGYSGDRLGYTF
CDR3 DNA: TGCAGTGCTAGAGGCTACAGCGGGGACAGGTTGGGCTACACCTTC
J gene: TRBJ1-2
clone size: large
V gene: TRBV20-1
D gene: TRBD1

CDR3 protein: CASSSNRARAEKLFF
CDR3 DNA: TGTGCCAGCAGCTCAAACCGGGCCCGCGCTGAAAAACTGTTTTTT
J gene: TRBJ1-4
clone size: .
V gene: TRBV7-6
D gene: .

CDR3 protein: CASSFFSTDGTQYF
CDR3 DNA: TGTGCCAGCAGTTTTTTCAGCACTGACGGGACCCAGTACTTC
J gene: TRBJ2-5
clone size: few
V gene: TRBV28
D gene: .

CDR3 protein: CASSQDIVSSGPYEQYF
CDR3 DNA: TGCGCCAGCAGCCAAGATATAGTAAGTTCGGGCCCTTACGAGCAGTACTTC
J gene: TRBJ2-7
clone size: few
V gene: TRBV4-3
D gene: .

CDR3 protein: CSVPKGGAGTGELFF
CDR3 DNA: TGCAGCGTACCGAAGGGGGGAGCGGGCACCGGGGAGCTGTTTTTT
J gene: TRBJ2-2
clone size: .
V gene: TRBV29-1
D gene: .

CDR3 protein: CASSGRRNQPQHF
CDR3 DNA: TGTGCCAGCAGCGGCAGACGCAATCAGCCCCAGCATTTT
J gene: TRBJ1-5
clone size: .
V gene: TRBV27
D gene: .

CDR3 protein: CASSEGGVRGNTIYF
CDR3 DNA: TGTGCCAGCAGTGAAGGAGGGGTGCGGGGAAACACCATATATTTT
J gene: TRBJ1-3
clone size: .
V gene: TRBV25-1
D gene: .

CDR3 protein: CASSLMGARAYEQYF
CDR3 DNA: TGTGCCAGCAGCTTGATGGGGGCTAGAGCCTACGAGCAGTACTTC
J gene: TRBJ2-7
clone size: .
V gene: TRBV11-1
D gene: .

CDR3 protein: CASSLGGAGGEQYF
CDR3 DNA: TGTGCCAGCAGCTTAGGGGGGGCAGGCGGCGAGCAGTACTTC
J gene: TRBJ2-7
clone size: .
V gene: TRBV7-9
D gene: .

CDR3 protein: CASSLGSGSYGYTF
CDR3 DNA: TGTGCCAGCAGCTTAGGTTCAGGCTCCTATGGCTACACCTTC
J gene: TRBJ1-2
clone size: .
V gene: TRBV11-2
D gene: .

CDR3 protein: CSVDGGRTSGGYTF
CDR3 DNA: TGCAGCGTTGACGGTGGCCGGACGTCAGGGGGCTACACCTTC
J gene: TRBJ1-2
clone size: .
V gene: TRBV29-1
D gene: .

CDR3 protein: CASSIGSSASNQPQHF
CDR3 DNA: TGTGCCAGTAGTATCGGCAGCAGTGCATCCAATCAGCCCCAGCATTTT
J gene: TRBJ1-5
clone size: .
V gene: TRBV19
D gene: .

CDR3 protein: CASSPTSARRGDTQYF
CDR3 DNA: TGTGCCAGCAGCCCCACTAGCGCCAGACGTGGGGATACGCAGTATTTT
J gene: TRBJ2-3
clone size: few
V gene: TRBV28
D gene: TRBD2

CDR3 protein: CASSFTYRDRGSEQYF
CDR3 DNA: TGTGCCAGCAGTTTTACTTACCGGGACAGGGGATCCGAGCAGTACTTC
J gene: TRBJ2-7
clone size: .
V gene: TRBV27
D gene: TRBD1

CDR3 protein: CASSSPGQGWRPEAFF
CDR3 DNA: TGTGCCAGCAGTTCCCCCGGACAGGGCTGGAGGCCTGAAGCTTTCTTT
J gene: TRBJ1-1
clone size: few
V gene: TRBV28
D gene: TRBD1

CDR3 protein: CASSFLSFYEQYF
CDR3 DNA: TGTGCCAGCAGTTTTCTCAGCTTCTACGAGCAGTACTTC
J gene: TRBJ2-7
clone size: medium-sized
V gene: TRBV6-2/TRBV6-3
D gene: .

CDR3 protein: CASGKPGGNTEAFF
CDR3 DNA: TGTGCCAGCGGGAAGCCCGGGGGGAACACTGAAGCTTTCTTT
J gene: TRBJ1-1
clone size: few
V gene: TRBV6-2/TRBV6-3
D gene: .

CDR3 protein: CATSSAEDRIKLFF
CDR3 DNA: TGTGCCACCAGCAGCGCGGAGGATCGGATTAAGCTGTTTTTT
J gene: TRBJ2-2
clone size: .
V gene: TRBV24-1
D gene: .

CDR3 protein: CSARGRGINYEQYF
CDR3 DNA: TGCAGTGCTAGGGGAAGGGGCATAAATTACGAGCAGTACTTC
J gene: TRBJ2-7
clone size: .
V gene: TRBV20-1
D gene: .

CDR3 protein: CASSRTREQYF
CDR3 DNA: TGTGCCAGCTCGCGGACGAGGGAGCAGTACTTC
J gene: TRBJ2-7
clone size: .
V gene: TRBV18
D gene: .

CDR3 protein: CASSFGQRNYGYTF
CDR3 DNA: TGCGCCAGCAGCTTCGGACAGCGAAACTATGGCTACACCTTC
J gene: TRBJ1-2
clone size: few
V gene: TRBV5-1
D gene: .

CDR3 protein: CASSSKAGGAEQYF
CDR3 DNA: TGTGCCAGCAGTTCAAAAGCGGGAGGGGCCGAGCAGTACTTC
J gene: TRBJ2-7
clone size: .
V gene: TRBV6-5
D gene: TRBD2

CDR3 protein: CASSLGGQGVRPQHF
CDR3 DNA: TGTGCCAGCAGTTTAGGGGGACAGGGAGTGAGGCCCCAGCATTTT
J gene: TRBJ1-5
clone size: few
V gene: TRBV28
D gene: TRBD1

CDR3 protein: CASSPALRGNEQFF
CDR3 DNA: TGTGCCAGCTCACCCGCCCTTCGTGGCAATGAGCAGTTCTTC
J gene: TRBJ2-1
clone size: .
V gene: TRBV18
D gene: .

CDR3 protein: CASSIVASATLFNEQFF
CDR3 DNA: TGTGCCAGTAGTATAGTGGCTAGCGCCACGCTTTTCAATGAGCAGTTCTTC
J gene: TRBJ2-1
clone size: .
V gene: TRBV19
D gene: .

CDR3 protein: CASSEGLGETQYF
CDR3 DNA: TGTGCCAGCAGTGAGGGACTGGGAGAGACCCAGTACTTC
J gene: TRBJ2-5
clone size: few
V gene: TRBV14
D gene: .

CDR3 protein: CANSGNGDTQYF
CDR3 DNA: TGTGCCAACTCAGGGAATGGAGATACGCAGTATTTT
J gene: TRBJ2-3
clone size: .
V gene: TRBV27
D gene: .

CDR3 protein: CASSLGSYQPQHF
CDR3 DNA: TGTGCCAGCAGCTTAGGGTCGTATCAGCCCCAGCATTTT
J gene: TRBJ1-5
clone size: few
V gene: TRBV7-2
D gene: .

CDR3 protein: CASSQDVAEDGYTF
CDR3 DNA: TGCGCCAGCAGCCAAGATGTAGCAGAGGATGGCTACACCTTC
J gene: TRBJ1-2
clone size: .
V gene: TRBV4-3
D gene: .